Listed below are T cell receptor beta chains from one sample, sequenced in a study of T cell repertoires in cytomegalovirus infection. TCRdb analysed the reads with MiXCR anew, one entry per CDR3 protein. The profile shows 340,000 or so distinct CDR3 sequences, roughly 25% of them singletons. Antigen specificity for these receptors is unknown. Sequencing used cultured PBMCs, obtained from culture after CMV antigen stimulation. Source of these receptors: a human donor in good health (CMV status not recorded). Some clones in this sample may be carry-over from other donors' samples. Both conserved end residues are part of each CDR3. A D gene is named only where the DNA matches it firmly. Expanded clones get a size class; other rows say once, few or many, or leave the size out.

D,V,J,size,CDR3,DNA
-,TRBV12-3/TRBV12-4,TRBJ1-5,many,CASSRGNQPQHF,TGTGCCAGCAGCCGGGGTAATCAGCCCCAGCATTTT
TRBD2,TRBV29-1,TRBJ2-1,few,CSVSPSGSSSEQFF,TGCAGCGTTAGTCCTAGCGGGAGTTCGAGTGAGCAGTTCTTC
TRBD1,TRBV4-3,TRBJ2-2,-,CASSQAGTAEPGELFF,TGCGCCAGCAGCCAAGCCGGGACAGCCGAACCCGGGGAGCTGTTTTTT
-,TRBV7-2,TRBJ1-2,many,CASQVTGGRFGYTF,TGTGCCAGCCAGGTTACGGGGGGCAGGTTTGGCTACACCTTC
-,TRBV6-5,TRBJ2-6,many,CASSYSALGSGANVLTF,TGTGCCAGCAGTTACTCGGCACTTGGCTCTGGGGCCAACGTCCTGACTTTC
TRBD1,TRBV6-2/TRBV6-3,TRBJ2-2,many,CAISPGQTSIQNTGELFF,TGTGCCATCTCACCGGGACAGACTTCCATTCAGAACACCGGGGAGCTGTTTTTT
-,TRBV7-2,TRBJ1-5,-,CASSLGGRLRLNQPQHF,TGTGCCAGCAGCTTAGGGGGTCGGCTACGGCTCAATCAGCCCCAGCATTTT
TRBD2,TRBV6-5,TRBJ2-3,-,CASSYGTSGDTDTQYF,TGTGCCAGCAGTTACGGGACTAGCGGGGACACAGATACGCAGTATTTT
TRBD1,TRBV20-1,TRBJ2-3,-,CSAGTGTSGTDTQYF,TGCAGTGCTGGGACAGGGACCTCAGGCACAGATACGCAGTATTTT
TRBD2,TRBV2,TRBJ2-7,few,CASSLTSGGTYEQYF,TGTGCCAGCAGTCTAACTAGCGGGGGCACCTACGAGCAGTACTTC
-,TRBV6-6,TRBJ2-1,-,CASRFDRFANEQFF,TGTGCCAGCAGATTCGACAGGTTCGCCAATGAGCAGTTCTTC
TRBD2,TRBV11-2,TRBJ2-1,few,CASSLEGLAGPYNEQFF,TGTGCCAGCAGCTTGGAGGGACTAGCGGGACCGTACAATGAGCAGTTCTTC
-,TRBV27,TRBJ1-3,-,CASSLSKQGFSGNTIYF,TGTGCCAGCAGTTTATCGAAGCAGGGCTTCTCTGGAAACACCATATATTTT
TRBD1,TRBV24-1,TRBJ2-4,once,CATSDTRQGGAKNIQYF,TGTGCCACCAGTGATACCAGACAGGGGGGAGCCAAAAACATTCAGTACTTC
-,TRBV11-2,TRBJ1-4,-,CASSSSTVDEKLFF,TGTGCCAGCAGCTCATCAACGGTGGATGAAAAACTGTTTTTT
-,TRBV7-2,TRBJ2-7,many,CASSLNYIYEQYF,TGTGCCAGCAGCTTGAACTACATCTACGAGCAGTACTTC
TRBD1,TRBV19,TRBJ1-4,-,CASRRQGPNEKLFF,TGTGCCAGTAGGAGACAGGGGCCTAATGAAAAACTGTTTTTT
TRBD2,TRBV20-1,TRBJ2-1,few,CSAKGLPGGNNEQFF,TGCAGTGCTAAAGGTCTGCCGGGGGGGAACAATGAGCAGTTCTTC
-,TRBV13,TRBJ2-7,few,CASSLAWSETYEQYF,TGTGCCAGCAGCTTAGCTTGGTCGGAGACATACGAGCAGTACTTC
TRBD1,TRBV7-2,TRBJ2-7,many,CASSFAGTGVYEQYF,TGTGCCAGCAGCTTCGCCGGGACAGGGGTCTACGAGCAGTACTTC
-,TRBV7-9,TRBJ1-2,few,CASSLAPSEFGYGYTF,TGTGCCAGCAGCTTAGCGCCGTCGGAGTTCGGCTATGGCTACACCTTC
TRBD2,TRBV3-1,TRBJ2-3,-,CASSQYGTRETDTQYF,TGTGCCAGCAGCCAGTATGGGACTAGGGAGACAGATACGCAGTATTTT
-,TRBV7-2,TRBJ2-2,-,CASSLPTRSHTGELFF,TGTGCCAGCAGCTTACCCACTAGGTCCCACACCGGGGAGCTGTTTTTT
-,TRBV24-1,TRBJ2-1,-,CATSDPGPRNEQFF,TGTGCCACCAGTGACCCGGGACCAAGAAATGAGCAGTTCTTC
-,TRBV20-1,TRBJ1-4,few,CSASSGRTNEKLFF,TGCAGTGCTAGTTCCGGACGCACTAATGAAAAACTGTTTTTT
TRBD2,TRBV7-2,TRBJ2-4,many,CASSQGLAGGADIQYF,TGTGCCAGCAGCCAGGGACTAGCGGGAGGGGCAGACATTCAGTACTTC
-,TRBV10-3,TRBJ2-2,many,CAISGPFGEIDTGELFF,TGTGCCATCAGTGGTCCTTTCGGGGAGATAGACACCGGGGAGCTGTTTTTT